The 2 T cell receptor beta chains below were found in one sample sequenced in a study of OX40 agonist ivuxolimab in advanced cancers. Sequenced by immunoSEQ multiplex PCR; TCRdb stores in-frame clones only, minus some. Here the sample spans roughly 50,000 clones, around 87% being singletons. The specimen comprised CD4+ or CD8+ T cells sorted from blood, sampled in a trial of the OX40 agonist ivuxolimab. The receptor set was obtained from an adult with an advanced solid tumor such as melanoma, head and neck, liver or kidney cancer.

V gene TRBV7-3 combines with J gene TRBJ2-5; D is possibly TRBD1 (6 bases). V lost 5 bases to trimming and J lost 5 bases, with 12 bases between them. Germline V gene data show CDR1 as SGHTA and CDR2 as FQGTGA. The CDR3 contains 13 residues. In DNA, the CDR3 is TGTGCCAGCAGCGCCTTTACAGGGGAGACCCAGTACTTC. Residues: CASSAFTGETQYF.

The chain joins TRBV9 to TRBJ1-5; D not certain. CDR3 length: 14 amino acids. V was clipped by 2 bases and J by 9 bases, with 15 bases between them. Per the germline V gene, CDR1 is SGDLS and CDR2 is YYNGEE. The CDR3 DNA is TGTGCCAGCAGCGTCACCCCTTTTGAGGGGCCCCAGCATTTT. Amino acids: CASSVTPFEGPQHF.